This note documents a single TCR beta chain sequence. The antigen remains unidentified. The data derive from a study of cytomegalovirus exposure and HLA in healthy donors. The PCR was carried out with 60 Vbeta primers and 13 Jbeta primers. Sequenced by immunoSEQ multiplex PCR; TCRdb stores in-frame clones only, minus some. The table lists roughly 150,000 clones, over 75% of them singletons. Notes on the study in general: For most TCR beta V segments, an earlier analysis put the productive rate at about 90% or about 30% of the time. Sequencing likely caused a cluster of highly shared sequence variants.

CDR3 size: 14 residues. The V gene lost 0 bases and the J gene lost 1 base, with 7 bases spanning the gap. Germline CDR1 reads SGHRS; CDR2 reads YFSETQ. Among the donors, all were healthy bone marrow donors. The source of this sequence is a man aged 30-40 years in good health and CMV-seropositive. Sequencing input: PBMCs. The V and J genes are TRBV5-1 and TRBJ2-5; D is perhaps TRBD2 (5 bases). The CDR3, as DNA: TGCGCCAGCAGCTTGGGAGGGTCCCAAGAGACCCAGTACTTC. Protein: CASSLGGSQETQYF. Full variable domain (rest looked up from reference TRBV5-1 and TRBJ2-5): KAGVTQTPRYLIKTRGQQVTLSCSPISGHRSVSWYQQTPGQGLQFLFEYFSETQRNKGNFPGRFSGRQFSNSRSEMNVSTLELGDSALYLCASSLGGSQETQYFGPGTRLLVL.